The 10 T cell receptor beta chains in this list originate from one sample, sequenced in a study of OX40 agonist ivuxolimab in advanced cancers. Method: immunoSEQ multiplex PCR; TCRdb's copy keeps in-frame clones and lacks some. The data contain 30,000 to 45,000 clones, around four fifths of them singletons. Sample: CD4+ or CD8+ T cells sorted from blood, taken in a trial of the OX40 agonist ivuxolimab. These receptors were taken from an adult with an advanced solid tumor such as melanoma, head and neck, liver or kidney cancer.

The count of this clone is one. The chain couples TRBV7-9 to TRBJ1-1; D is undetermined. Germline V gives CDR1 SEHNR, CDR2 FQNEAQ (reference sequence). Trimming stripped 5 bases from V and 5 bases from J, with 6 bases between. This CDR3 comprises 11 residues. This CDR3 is CASSPKTEAFF. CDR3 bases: TGTGCCAGCAGCCCCAAGACTGAAGCTTTCTTT. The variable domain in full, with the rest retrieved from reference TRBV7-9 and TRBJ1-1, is DTGVSQNPRHKITKRGQNVTFRCDPISEHNRLYWYRQTLGQGPEFLTYFQNEAQLEKSRLLSDRFSAERPKGSFSTLEIQRTEQGDSAMYLCASSPKTEAFFGQGTRLTVV.

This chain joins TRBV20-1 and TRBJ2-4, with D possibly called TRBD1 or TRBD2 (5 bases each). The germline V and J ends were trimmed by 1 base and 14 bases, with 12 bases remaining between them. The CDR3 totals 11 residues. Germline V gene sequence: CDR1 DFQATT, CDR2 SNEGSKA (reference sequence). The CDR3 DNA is TGCAGTGCTAGAGCCGGGACCACTAAGTACTTC. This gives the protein CSARAGTTKYF.

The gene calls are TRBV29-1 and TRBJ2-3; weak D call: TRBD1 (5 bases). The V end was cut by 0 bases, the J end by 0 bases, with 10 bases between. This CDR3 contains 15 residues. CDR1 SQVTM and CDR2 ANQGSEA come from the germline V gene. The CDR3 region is CSVEDYRFSTDTQYF. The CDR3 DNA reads TGCAGCGTTGAAGATTACAGGTTCAGCACAGATACGCAGTATTTT.

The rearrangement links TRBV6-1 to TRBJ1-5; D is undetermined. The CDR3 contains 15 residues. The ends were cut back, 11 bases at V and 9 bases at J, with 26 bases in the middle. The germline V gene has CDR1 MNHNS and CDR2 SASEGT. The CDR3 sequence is CACNRPLDPVSPQHF. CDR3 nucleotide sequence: TGTGCCTGCAACCGCCCTCTTGACCCAGTCTCGCCCCAGCATTTT.

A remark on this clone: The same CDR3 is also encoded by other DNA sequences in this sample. CDR3 DNA: TGTGCCAGCAGTTACGGGTATACTGAAGCTTTCTTT. Protein sequence: CASSYGYTEAFF. The gene calls are TRBV6-5 and TRBJ1-1; D not certain. The ends were cut back, 2 bases at V and 5 bases at J, with 6 bases in the middle. The CDR3 totals 12 residues. Germline CDR1 is MNHEY and CDR2 is SVGAGI.

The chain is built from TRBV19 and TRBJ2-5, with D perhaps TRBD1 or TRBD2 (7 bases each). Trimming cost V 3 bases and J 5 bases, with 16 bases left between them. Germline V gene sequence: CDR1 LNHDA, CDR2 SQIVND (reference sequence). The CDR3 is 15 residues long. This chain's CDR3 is CASSIGRGRGETQYF. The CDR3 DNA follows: TGTGCCAGTAGTATTGGGAGGGGGCGCGGGGAGACCCAGTACTTC. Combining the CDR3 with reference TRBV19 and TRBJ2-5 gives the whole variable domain DGGITQSPKYLFRKEGQNVTLSCEQNLNHDAMYWYRQDPGQGLRLIYYSQIVNDFQKGDIAEGYSVSREKKESFPLTVTSAQKNPTAFYLCASSIGRGRGETQYFGPGTRLLVL.

This chain's CDR3 is CATSRDLGRGRDNEQFF. The CDR3 DNA follows: TGTGCCACCAGCAGAGATCTAGGAAGGGGGCGAGACAATGAGCAGTTCTTC. V is TRBV15 and J is TRBJ2-1; TRBD1 agrees at 7 bases. The germline gives CDR1 LNHNV, CDR2 YYDKDF (reference sequence). V was clipped by 0 bases and J by 5 bases; unmatched bases: 10. The CDR3 loop spans 17 amino acids.

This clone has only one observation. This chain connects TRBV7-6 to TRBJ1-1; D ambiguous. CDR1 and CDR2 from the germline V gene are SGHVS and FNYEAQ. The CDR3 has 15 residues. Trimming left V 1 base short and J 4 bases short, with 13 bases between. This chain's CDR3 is CASSLVSGEGTEAFF. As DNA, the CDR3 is TGTGCCAGCAGCTTAGTGTCGGGCGAGGGCACTGAAGCTTTCTTT.

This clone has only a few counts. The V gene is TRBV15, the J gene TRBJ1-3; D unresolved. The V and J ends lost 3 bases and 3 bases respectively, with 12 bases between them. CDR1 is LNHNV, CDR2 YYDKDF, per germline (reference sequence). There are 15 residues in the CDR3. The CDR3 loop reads CATSRAGWIGNTIYF. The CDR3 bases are TGTGCCACCAGCAGGGCCGGTTGGATTGGAAACACCATATATTTT.

CDR3 residues: CASRPGGGVWTYEQYF. The CDR3 DNA reads TGTGCCAGCAGGCCCGGGGGTGGGGTTTGGACCTACGAGCAGTACTTC. The genes are TRBV28 and TRBJ2-7; a possible D gene is TRBD2 (6 bases). Germline-derived CDR1 and CDR2 are MDHEN and SYDVKM. The CDR3 is 16 residues long. Trimming stripped 6 bases from V and 2 bases from J, with 20 bases between.